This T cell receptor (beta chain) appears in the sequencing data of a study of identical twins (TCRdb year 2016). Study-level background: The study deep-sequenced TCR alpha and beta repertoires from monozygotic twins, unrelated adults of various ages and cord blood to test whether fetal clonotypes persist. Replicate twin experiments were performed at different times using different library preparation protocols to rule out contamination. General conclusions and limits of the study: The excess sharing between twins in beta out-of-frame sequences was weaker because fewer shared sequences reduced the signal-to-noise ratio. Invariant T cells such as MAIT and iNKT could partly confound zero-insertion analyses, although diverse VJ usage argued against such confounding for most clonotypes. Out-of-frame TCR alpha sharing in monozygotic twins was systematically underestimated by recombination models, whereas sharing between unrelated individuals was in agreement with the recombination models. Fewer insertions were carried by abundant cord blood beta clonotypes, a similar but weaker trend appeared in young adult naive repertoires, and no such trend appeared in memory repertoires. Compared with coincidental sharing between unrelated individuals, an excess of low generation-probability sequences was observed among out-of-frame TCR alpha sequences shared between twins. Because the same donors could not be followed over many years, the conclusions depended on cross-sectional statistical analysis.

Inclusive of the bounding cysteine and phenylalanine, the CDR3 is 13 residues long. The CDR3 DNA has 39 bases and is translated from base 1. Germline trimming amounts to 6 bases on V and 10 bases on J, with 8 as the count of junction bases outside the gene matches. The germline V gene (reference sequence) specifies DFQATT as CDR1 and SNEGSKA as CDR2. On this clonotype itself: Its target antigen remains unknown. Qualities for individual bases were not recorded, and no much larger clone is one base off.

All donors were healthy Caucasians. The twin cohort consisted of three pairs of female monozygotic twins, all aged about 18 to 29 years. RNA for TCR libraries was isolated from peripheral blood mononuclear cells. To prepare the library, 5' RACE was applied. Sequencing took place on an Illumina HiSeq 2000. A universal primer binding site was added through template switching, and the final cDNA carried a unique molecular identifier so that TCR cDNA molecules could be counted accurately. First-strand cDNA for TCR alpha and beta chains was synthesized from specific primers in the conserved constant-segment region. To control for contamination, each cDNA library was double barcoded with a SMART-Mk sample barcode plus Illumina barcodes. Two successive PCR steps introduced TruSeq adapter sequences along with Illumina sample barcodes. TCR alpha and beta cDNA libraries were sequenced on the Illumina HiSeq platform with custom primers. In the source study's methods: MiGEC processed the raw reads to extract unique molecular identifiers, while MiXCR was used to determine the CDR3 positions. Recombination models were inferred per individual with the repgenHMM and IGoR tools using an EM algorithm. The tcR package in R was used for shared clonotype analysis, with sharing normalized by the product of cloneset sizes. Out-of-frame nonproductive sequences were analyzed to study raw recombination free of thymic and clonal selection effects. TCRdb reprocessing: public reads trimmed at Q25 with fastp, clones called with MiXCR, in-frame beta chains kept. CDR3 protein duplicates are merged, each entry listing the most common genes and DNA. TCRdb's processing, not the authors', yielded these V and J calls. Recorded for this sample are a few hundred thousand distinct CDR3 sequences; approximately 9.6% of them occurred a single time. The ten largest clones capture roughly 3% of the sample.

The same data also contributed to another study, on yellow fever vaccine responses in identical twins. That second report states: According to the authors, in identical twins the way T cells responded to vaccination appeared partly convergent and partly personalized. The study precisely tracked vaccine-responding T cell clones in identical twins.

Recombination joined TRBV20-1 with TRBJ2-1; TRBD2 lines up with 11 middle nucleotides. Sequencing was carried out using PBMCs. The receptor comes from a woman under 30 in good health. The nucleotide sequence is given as TGCAGTGCATCGACTAGCGGGATAGGAGAGCAGTTCTTC. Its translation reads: CSASTSGIGEQFF.